One TCR beta chain is described in this entry. TCRdb keeps only in-frame clones here, not all; method: immunoSEQ multiplex PCR. The sample shows 290,000 or so clones, almost 85% of them seen only once. These data belong to a study of blood T cell repertoires in COVID-19. Across the study: Material from acute and convalescent COVID-19 was sourced from the United States, Italy and Spain.

The receptor's source is a man aged 50 to 60 with active or convalescent COVID-19. The sequencing input was peripheral blood.

CDR3 amino acids: CASSPPRTGVYEQYF. CDR3 DNA sequence: TGTGCCAGCAGCCCTCCCCGGACAGGGGTGTACGAGCAGTACTTC. The chain has TRBV7-9 and TRBJ2-7; 9 nucleotides align to TRBD1. CDR1 is SEHNR, CDR2 FQNEAQ, per germline (reference sequence). The V gene end was trimmed by 5 bases and the J gene end by 4 bases; junction bases not matched to a gene: 9. The CDR3 totals 15 residues.